This T cell receptor beta chain is from a study of CD8 T cells in ankylosing spondylitis (dated by TCRdb to the late 2010s). Turning to the overall study: The study profiled T cell receptor beta repertoires in healthy donors and ankylosing spondylitis patients to find disease-linked TCR variants. The full study cohort was made up of 20 to 25 ankylosing spondylitis patients and approximately 100 healthy donors. Samples of peripheral blood were taken, and for ankylosing spondylitis patients, synovial fluid was collected as well.

The CDR3 holds 15 amino acids from the cysteine to the phenylalanine. This entry keeps only the CDR3 DNA: 45 bases, framed from base 1. V and J lose 1 base and 1 base, and a span of 10 bases separates them. Based on the germline V gene, the CDR1 and CDR2 sequences are LGHNA and YNFKEQ. Regarding this clonotype: The antigen this receptor binds is unknown. Qualities for individual bases were not recorded, and no much larger clone is one base off.

Study-wide conclusions, independent of this receptor: The disease-linked clones were reported to be significantly enriched in matched synovial fluid samples from ankylosing spondylitis patients. A TCR beta motif of several highly homologous amino acid variants appeared characteristic of blood from ankylosing spondylitis patients. Some of the motif variants had been reported before in the synovial fluid and blood of reactive arthritis patients, a finding that suggests common disease-initiation mechanisms. In peripheral blood, the disease-linked clones were found at relatively low frequencies and had a CD8+ phenotype.

Sequencing used an Illumina HiSeq 2500. TCR beta libraries were prepared by quantitative 5'-RACE with molecular barcodes. The authors' analysis ran thus. To identify disease-linked TCR variants, a new computational method was used, one built on a probabilistic model of VDJ rearrangement. TCRdb passed the public sequencing reads through fastp at Q25 and MiXCR, retaining productive beta sequences. Rows matching on CDR3 protein sequence are summarized as one entry with the most common DNA and genes. These V and J calls are TCRdb output, not the study's own analysis. For this sample the table gives under 950,000 distinct CDR3 sequences, of which 15% to 20% were detected only once. The top ten clones comprise around 19% of the sample.

The source is a male donor with ankylosing spondylitis. Specimen: blood, either unsorted or a sorted T cell fraction (not recorded which). The rearrangement combines TRBV4-2 with TRBJ1-2, and possibly TRBD1, on 6 matching bases. The sequenced DNA is TGTGCCAGCAGCCAAGGGGCAGGGGTTAACTATGGCTACACCTTC. This is translated as CASSQGAGVNYGYTF.